Below, one T cell receptor beta chain is given with its context. The data originate from a study of blood T cell repertoires in COVID-19. Across the study: Specimens from acute and convalescent COVID-19 originated in the United States, Italy and Spain. From T cells, B-cell-depleted T cells, or PBMCs came the material, which was cDNA or gDNA.

V was clipped by 1 base and J by 4 bases, with 4 bases between them. The CDR3 is 12 amino acids. The assay was immunoSEQ multiplex PCR, and TCRdb's table has in-frame clones only and misses some. The sample lists around 500,000 clones; roughly 90% were seen once. Participants were aged about 18 to 100 years from some 24 US areas. The chain uses TRBV12-3 or TRBV12-4 and TRBJ1-2; D remains unclear. The sample comprised PBMCs or T cells enriched from blood (not recorded which). This receptor was taken from a woman aged 40 to 50 who had recovered from COVID-19. The CDR3 protein is CASSLDSYGYTF. As DNA, the CDR3 is TGTGCCAGCAGTTTAGACAGCTATGGCTACACCTTC.